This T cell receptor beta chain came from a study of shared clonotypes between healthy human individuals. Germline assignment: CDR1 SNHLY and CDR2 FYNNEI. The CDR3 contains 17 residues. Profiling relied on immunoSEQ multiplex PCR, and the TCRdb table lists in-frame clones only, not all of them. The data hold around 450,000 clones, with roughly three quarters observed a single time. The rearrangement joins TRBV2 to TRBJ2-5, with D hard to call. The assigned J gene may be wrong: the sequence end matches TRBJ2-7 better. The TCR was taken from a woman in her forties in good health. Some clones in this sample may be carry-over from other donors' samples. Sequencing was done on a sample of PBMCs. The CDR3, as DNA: TGTGCCAGCAGTGAATCGGTTCCCCGACCGAGCTCCTACGAGCAGTACTTC. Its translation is CASSESVPRPSSYEQYF.